Shown below are 24 T cell receptor beta chains from a single sample sequenced in a study of CD4 and CD8 cells across lung adenocarcinoma regions. Each CDR3 protein is one row after TCRdb ran MiXCR on the PCR reads. The sample includes roughly 6,800 distinct CDR3 sequences, approximately 51% of them seen just once. Sequenced: CD8+ T cells from the center of a lung tumor. The receptors come from a male donor with lung adenocarcinoma. The CD4 and CD8 labels of this study may be unreliable.

The chain is built from TRBV6-1 and TRBJ2-3; 7 bases align to TRBD2. Germline CDR1 is MNHNS and CDR2 is SASEGT. Trimming took 7 bases from V and 2 from J; bases not matched to a gene: 9. The CDR3 is 15 residues long. The CDR3: CASTWASGPTDTQYF. The CDR3 nucleotides are TGTGCCAGCACCTGGGCTAGCGGACCCACAGATACGCAGTATTTT.

At least ten counts were recorded for this clonotype. The chain joins TRBV6-5 to TRBJ1-6; TRBD1 aligns across 7 bases. This CDR3 comprises 14 residues. Germline CDR1 MNHEY, CDR2 SVGAGI. With V trimmed by 7 bases and J by 4 bases, 4 bases remained unmatched. Here the CDR3 reads CASIRGKYNSPLHF. The CDR3 DNA sequence: TGTGCCAGCATCAGGGGGAAGTATAATTCACCCCTCCACTTT.

In its sample, this clonotype was seen many times. The CDR3 nucleotides read TGTGCCAGCAGCCAGGACCCCCGAAGTTACAATGAGCAGTTCTTC. Translating gives CASSQDPRSYNEQFF. V gene TRBV4-2 combines with J gene TRBJ2-1; D is undetermined. The length of the CDR3 is 15 residues. CDR1 is LGHNA, CDR2 YNFKEQ, per germline. Trimming took 3 bases from V and 4 from J, leaving 13 bases between them.

CDR3 nucleotides: TGCAGCGTTGTGGTGGGAAATGAAAAACTGTTTTTT. It specifies CSVVVGNEKLFF. The chain recombines TRBV29-1 with TRBJ1-4; no clear D. This CDR3 contains 12 residues. Looked up from germline, CDR1 is SQVTM and CDR2 is ANQGSEA. Between the trimmed V and J ends, which lost 4 bases and 5 bases, there was a span of 8 bases. Drawing the rest from reference TRBV29-1 and TRBJ1-4, the complete variable domain is SAVISQKPSRDICQRGTSLTIQCQVDSQVTMMFWYRQQPGQSLTLIATANQGSEATYESGFVIDKFPISRPNLTFSTLTVSNMSPEDSSIYLCSVVVGNEKLFFGSGTQLSVL.

This clonotype has ten or more counts. The CDR3 protein is CASRKLQNTGELFF. The CDR3, as DNA: TGTGCCAGCAGAAAACTCCAAAACACCGGGGAGCTGTTTTTT. This chain connects TRBV6-1 to TRBJ2-2; no clear D. Germline V gene sequence: CDR1 MNHNS, CDR2 SASEGT. The CDR3 is made up of 14 amino acids. The ends were cut back, 6 bases at V and 2 bases at J, with 10 bases in the middle.

This clonotype was counted many times. The rearrangement joins TRBV10-3 to TRBJ2-2; 12 bases match TRBD2. Germline CDR1 is ENHRY and CDR2 is SYGVKD. The ends lost 6 bases at V and 4 bases at J; junction bases unmatched: 6. This CDR3 has 16 amino acids. The CDR3 DNA reads as TGTGCCATCAGCCCGACTAGCGGGGGCGGCACCGGGGAGCTGTTTTTT. It specifies CAISPTSGGGTGELFF.

In its sample, this clonotype was seen a few times. The genes are TRBV6-1 and TRBJ2-1, with 9 positions matching TRBD1. The J call is doubtful: the DNA matches TRBJ2-7 better. Germline loops: CDR1 MNHNS, CDR2 SASEGT. There are 19 residues in the CDR3. This chain's CDR3 is CASFASGQGRRWVDYEQYF. As DNA, the CDR3 is TGTGCCAGCTTCGCCTCGGGACAGGGAAGGAGATGGGTCGACTACGAGCAGTACTTC.

The chain is built from TRBV4-1 and TRBJ1-1; weak D call: TRBD1 (5 bases). With 0 bases removed from V and 3 bases from J, the gap between germline ends came to 11 bases. Germline V gene data show CDR1 as MGHRA and CDR2 as YSYEKL. The CDR3 contains 15 residues. The CDR3 protein is CASSQESQGDTEAFF. The CDR3 bases are TGCGCCAGCAGCCAAGAGTCCCAGGGAGACACTGAAGCTTTCTTT.

In regard to this clonotype: At one of its ends the junction is not consistent with the germline gene, which may arise from a read error. The rearrangement joins TRBV10-2 to TRBJ2-5, with D possibly matching TRBD2 (5 bases). Germline V gene data show CDR1 as WSHSY and CDR2 as SAAADI. The CDR3 is 15 residues long. CDR3 bases: TGCGCCAGCAGTGAGGACCGAGCTAGCACAGAGACGCAGTACTTT. Protein product: CASSEDRASTETQYF.

This clonotype was seen a handful of times. A much more abundant neighbour one base away suggests this may be a read error. The chain recombines TRBV6-5 with TRBJ2-1; D perhaps matches TRBD2 (6 bases). Germline CDR1 and CDR2: MNHEY and SVGAGI. This CDR3 comprises 14 residues. Trimming shortened V by 3 bases and J by 13 bases, and 19 bases separated the two germline ends. The CDR3 reads CASSYEKGRQTQFF. CDR3 DNA sequence: TGTGCCAGCAGTTATGAGAAGGGGAGGCAGACCCAGTTCTTC.

This rearrangement joins TRBV6-1 to TRBJ2-7, with unresolved D. Germline V gene lookup returns CDR1 MNHNS and CDR2 SASEGT. V was shortened by 6 bases and J by 0 bases, with 12 bases between the two germline ends. This CDR3 comprises 14 residues. The DNA for the CDR3 is TGTGCCAGCAGGGTACTTCAGAGCTCCTACGAGCAGTACTTC. Amino acids: CASRVLQSSYEQYF.

The chain uses TRBV7-2 and TRBJ2-1; 12 bases map to TRBD2. The length of the CDR3 is 15 residues. After removal of 6 bases from V and 5 bases from J, the junction contained 5 bases not matched to a gene. The germline CDR1 and CDR2 sequences are SGHTA and FQGNSA. In DNA form, the CDR3 reads TGTGCCAGCAGGAAAGGACTAGCGGGGAACAATGAGCAGTTCTTC. It yields the protein CASRKGLAGNNEQFF.

In this sample, this clonotype turned up a few times. The chain recombines TRBV3-1 with TRBJ1-1; 9 nucleotides line up with TRBD1. Germline V gives CDR1 LGHDT, CDR2 YNNKEL (reference sequence). This CDR3 is 13 amino acids long. After removal of 4 bases from V and 9 bases from J, the junction contained 6 bases not matched to a gene. The CDR3 nucleotides are TGTGCCAGCAGCCCAACCGGGACAGGGAAAGCTTTCTTT. Translated: CASSPTGTGKAFF.

The CDR3 loop is CASSYSTGSGNTIYF. CDR3 sequence (DNA): TGTGCCAGCAGTTACTCGACAGGCTCTGGAAACACCATATATTTT. The V and J genes are TRBV6-5 and TRBJ1-3; D might be TRBD1 (6 bases). The CDR3 spans 15 residues. Germline V lookup: CDR1 MNHEY, CDR2 SVGAGI. Trimming pared 0 bases from V and 0 bases from J, leaving 6 bases between.

Concerning this clonotype: In this CDR3 the conserved last residue, phenylalanine or tryptophan, is missing, so a read error is likely. J is TRBJ2-5 and V is TRBV7-2; D is unresolved. This CDR3 has 13 amino acids. V gave up 2 bases and J gave up 1 base, with 5 bases separating them. Looked up from germline, CDR1 is SGHTA and CDR2 is FQGNSA. The CDR3 nucleotides read TGTGCCAGCAGCTTAATGGCCCAAGAGACCCAGTACTTG. Translated, it gives CASSLMAQETQYL.

This clonotype was seen only once. The rearrangement uses TRBV12-3 or TRBV12-4 and TRBJ2-1; 7 nucleotides line up with TRBD2. The trim removed 7 bases at V and 3 bases at J, leaving 3 bases unmatched. This CDR3 is 13 amino acids long. The CDR3 nucleotides are TGTGCCAGCACCCCTAGCGGCTACAATGAGCAGTTCTTC. Its protein is CASTPSGYNEQFF.

This clonotype was recorded only once. V is TRBV10-3 and J is TRBJ2-5; tentatively, D is TRBD2 (6 bases). Between the trimmed V and J ends, which lost 5 bases and 4 bases, there was a span of 17 bases. The CDR3 has 15 amino acids. Germline V CDR1 and CDR2: ENHRY, SYGVKD. CDR3 residues: CAISSPGRERETQYF. The CDR3 nucleotides are TGTGCCATCAGTTCTCCGGGACGGGAGAGAGAGACCCAGTACTTC.

This clonotype was observed many times. The rearrangement uses TRBV6-5 and TRBJ2-3; no clear D. V was shortened by 5 bases and J by 6 bases, with 9 bases between the two germline ends. The germline V gene encodes CDR1 MNHEY and CDR2 SVGAGI. The CDR3 consists of 12 residues. The CDR3 region is CASSNWADTQYF. The DNA of the CDR3 is TGTGCCAGCAGTAACTGGGCGGATACGCAGTATTTT.

J is TRBJ2-5 and V is TRBV14, with D possibly TRBD2 on 7 matching bases. CDR3 length: 17 residues. The ends were cut back, 7 bases at V and 5 bases at J, with 26 bases in the middle. Germline lookup yields CDR1 SGHDN and CDR2 FVKESK. CDR3 in amino acids: CASTPMGGLNPWETQYF. The CDR3 nucleotides read TGTGCCAGCACCCCAATGGGGGGGCTTAACCCCTGGGAGACCCAGTACTTC.

The genes are TRBV12-3 or TRBV12-4 and TRBJ2-1; D is unresolved. The CDR3 has 14 residues. Trimming removed 7 bases at V and 9 bases at J, with 19 bases between. This chain's CDR3 is CASTLTSAVVEQFF. For the CDR3, the DNA is TGTGCCAGCACTCTCACCTCGGCGGTTGTTGAGCAGTTCTTC.

The rearrangement uses TRBV6-1 and TRBJ2-1, with D possibly being TRBD1 (5 bases). The CDR3 totals 18 residues. Trimming took 1 base from V and 8 from J, leaving 24 bases between them. Germline V CDR1 and CDR2: MNHNS, SASEGT. CDR3 DNA sequence: TGTGCCAGCAGTGAAGTAATAATCTCAAGCAGGGTCAAAGATGAGCAGTTCTTC. Translated, it gives CASSEVIISSRVKDEQFF.

This clonotype has a handful of counts. A much larger clone sits a single nucleotide away, making a read error possible. The J gene is TRBJ2-4, the V gene TRBV7-8; 10 bases fit TRBD2. Germline V gene lookup returns CDR1 SGHVS and CDR2 FQNEAQ. With 0 bases clipped from V and 13 bases from J, the junction kept 15 bases outside the gene matches. The CDR3 covers 17 residues. The CDR3, as DNA: TGTGCCAGCAGCTTAGCGGAGGCTAGCGGGAGATTAGATGAGCAGTACTTC. As protein: CASSLAEASGRLDEQYF.

V and J are TRBV15 and TRBJ2-3; D is uncertain. The CDR3 sequence is 15 residues long. Trimming shortened V by 1 base and J by 1 base, and 9 bases separated the two germline ends. CDR1 LNHNV and CDR2 YYDKDF come from the germline V gene (reference sequence). CDR3 DNA sequence: TGTGCCACCAGCAGAGTCCGTTCTGGCACAGATACGCAGTATTTT. Encoded protein: CATSRVRSGTDTQYF. The full variable domain, rest sourced from reference TRBV15 and TRBJ2-3, is DAMVIQNPRYQVTQFGKPVTLSCSQTLNHNVMYWYQQKSSQAPKLLFHYYDKDFNNEADTPDNFQSRRPNTSFCFLDIRSPGLGDTAMYLCATSRVRSGTDTQYFGPGTRLTVL.

Turning to this clonotype: Here the CDR3 omits its conserved ending phenylalanine or tryptophan, so a read error is the likely source. V is TRBV25-1 and J is TRBJ2-5; D not certain. Germline V lookup: CDR1 MGHDK, CDR2 SYGVNS. V was cut by 2 bases and J by 11 bases, with 3 bases left in between. This CDR3 is 9 amino acids long. CDR3 in amino acids: CASSEEQYV. DNA of the CDR3: TGTGCCAGCAGTGAAGAGCAGTACGTC.